The next 30 T cell receptor beta chains were all read from a single sample in a study of early T cells in non-severe SARS-CoV-2 infection. In TCRdb, the 5' RACE reads were re-called with MiXCR into one record per CDR3 protein. The profile covers approximately 97,000 distinct CDR3 sequences, with approximately 11% appearing a single time and just over 4.5% taken by the ten largest. The sequencing here drew on whole blood, taken at baseline. The source of these receptors is an adult who was a healthcare worker with PCR-confirmed SARS-CoV-2 infection or an uninfected control (not recorded which).

In this sample, this clonotype turned up many times. V and J are TRBV6-5 and TRBJ2-3; perhaps TRBD2 as D (5 bases). CDR1 and CDR2 (germline): MNHEY, SVGAGI. V was trimmed by 4 bases and J by 3 bases, leaving 14 bases between them. There are 15 residues in the CDR3. The CDR3 coding sequence is TGTGCCAGCAGTTTCCTACCTCTAGCAACAGATACGCAGTATTTT. Translating gives CASSFLPLATDTQYF.

This clonotype has more than one count but fewer than ten. The chain joins TRBV5-1 to TRBJ1-1; D remains unclear. The length of the CDR3 is 13 residues. V was trimmed by 0 bases and J by 5 bases, leaving 8 bases between them. CDR1 SGHRS and CDR2 YFSETQ come from the germline V gene. This CDR3 is CASSLGPRTEAFF. The DNA of the CDR3 is TGCGCCAGCAGCTTGGGACCGCGGACTGAAGCTTTCTTT.

This chain uses TRBV20-1 with TRBJ1-4; tentative D call: TRBD1 (5 bases). Germline V gene lookup returns CDR1 DFQATT and CDR2 SNEGSKA (reference sequence). V was shortened by 6 bases and J by 10 bases, with 12 bases between the two germline ends. This CDR3 has 11 amino acids. The CDR3 DNA is TGCAGTGCCCCAGACGGGGCAAAACTGTTTTTT. Amino acids: CSAPDGAKLFF.

In its sample, this clonotype was seen many times. This chain uses TRBV10-3 with TRBJ2-1, with 13 nucleotides matching TRBD2. There are 16 residues in the CDR3. V was clipped by 2 bases and J by 5 bases; unmatched bases: 3. CDR1 and CDR2 from the germline V gene are ENHRY and SYGVKD. The CDR3 DNA sequence: TGTGCCATCAGTGAGCCGGGACTAGCGGGGAACAATGAGCAGTTCTTC. Translated, it gives CAISEPGLAGNNEQFF.

This clonotype has just a few counts. This sequence joins TRBV19 and TRBJ2-1, with 9 bases fitting TRBD1. The germline V gene has CDR1 LNHDA and CDR2 SQIVND (reference sequence). The CDR3 loop spans 18 amino acids. V shed 9 bases, J shed 0 bases, and the junction held 15 bases outside the gene matches. CDR3 protein: CASHRGTGTKSSYNEQFF. The CDR3 nucleotides are TGTGCCAGCCACCGAGGGACAGGGACTAAGAGCTCCTACAATGAGCAGTTCTTC.

J is TRBJ2-7 and V is TRBV28; 10 bases line up with TRBD2. J was trimmed by 6 bases and V by 6 bases; bases with no gene match: 5. The CDR3 covers 13 residues. CDR1 and CDR2 from the germline V gene are MDHEN and SYDVKM. CDR3 coding DNA: TGTGCCAGCAGGACTAGCGGGTGGGTCGAGCAGTACTTC. Protein: CASRTSGWVEQYF.

V gene TRBV28 combines with J gene TRBJ2-7; D assignment may be TRBD1 or TRBD2 (5 bases each). The CDR3 consists of 12 residues. CDR1 is MDHEN and CDR2 is SYDVKM in the germline V gene. Trimming removed 6 bases at V and 5 bases at J, with 11 bases between. CDR3 sequence: CASRILGDEQYF. CDR3 bases: TGTGCCAGCAGGATTCTGGGGGACGAGCAGTACTTC.

This clonotype occurred a few times. V gene TRBV20-1 combines with J gene TRBJ2-7; the D gene is possibly TRBD1 (5 bases). The CDR3 extends over 14 amino acids. The germline CDR1 and CDR2 sequences are DFQATT and SNEGSKA (reference sequence). V lost 6 bases, J lost 0 bases, and 15 bases lay in between. The CDR3 nucleotides read TGCAGTGCACAGACAGACAACTTCTCCTACGAGCAGTACTTC. It yields the protein CSAQTDNFSYEQYF.

This clonotype was seen repeatedly, ten times or more. This chain uses TRBV2 with TRBJ2-2, with D perhaps matching TRBD1 (6 bases). Per the germline V gene, CDR1 is SNHLY and CDR2 is FYNNEI. CDR3 length equals 13 residues. Between the trimmed V and J ends, which lost 5 bases and 6 bases, there was a span of 10 bases. The CDR3 protein is CASSTGWAGELFF. DNA for the CDR3: TGTGCCAGCAGTACAGGGTGGGCCGGGGAGCTGTTTTTT.

In this sample, this clonotype turned up a few times. V gene TRBV9 combines with J gene TRBJ2-1, with D perhaps matching TRBD2 (6 bases). Deletions cut 3 bases from V and 0 bases from J, with 10 bases between. Per germline, CDR1 SGDLS and CDR2 YYNGEE. The CDR3 consists of 15 residues. CDR3 residues: CASSARDSSYNEQFF. Written as DNA, the CDR3 is TGTGCCAGCAGCGCCCGGGACTCCTCCTACAATGAGCAGTTCTTC.

This clonotype has more than one count but fewer than ten. The J gene is TRBJ1-2, the V gene TRBV29-1; D possibly corresponds to TRBD1 (6 bases). The CDR3 loop spans 13 amino acids. Trimming pared 1 base from V and 4 bases from J, leaving 10 bases between. Germline CDR1 reads SQVTM; CDR2 reads ANQGSEA. The CDR3 DNA reads TGCAGCGTTGAAGCGGTAGGGGGCTATGGCTACACCTTC. It yields the protein CSVEAVGGYGYTF. Drawing the rest from reference TRBV29-1 and TRBJ1-2, the complete variable domain is SAVISQKPSRDICQRGTSLTIQCQVDSQVTMMFWYRQQPGQSLTLIATANQGSEATYESGFVIDKFPISRPNLTFSTLTVSNMSPEDSSIYLCSVEAVGGYGYTFGSGTRLTVV.

In this sample, this clonotype turned up many times. This chain joins TRBV24-1 and TRBJ2-3; 9 nucleotides match TRBD1. Looked up from germline, CDR1 is KGHDR and CDR2 is SFDVKD. V trimming: 7 bases; J trimming: 3 bases; junction bases outside the gene matches: 1. The CDR3 extends over 13 amino acids. This CDR3 reads CATRGTGTDTQYF. CDR3 sequence (DNA): TGTGCCACCAGGGGGACAGGGACAGATACGCAGTATTTT.

This clonotype showed up many times. The rearrangement joins TRBV29-1 to TRBJ2-5; D not resolved. The CDR3 runs to 11 residues. V lost 4 bases, J lost 7 bases, and 10 bases lay in between. CDR1 is SQVTM and CDR2 is ANQGSEA in the germline V gene. CDR3 region: CSVGGFGTQYF. The CDR3 DNA reads TGCAGCGTTGGTGGCTTTGGGACCCAGTACTTC.

Ten or more counts support this clonotype. V is TRBV5-6 and J is TRBJ2-3; D not certain. CDR1 is SGHDT, CDR2 YYEEEE, per germline. This CDR3 is 12 amino acids long. V was cut by 1 base and J by 4 bases, with 4 bases left in between. The CDR3 coding sequence is TGTGCCAGCAGCTTGTACTCAGATACGCAGTATTTT. Encoded protein: CASSLYSDTQYF.

This clonotype appeared a few times. The CDR3 region has the DNA TGTGCCAGCAGTCCCCTTTGGGGGAGCTCCTACAATGAGCAGTTCTTC. Protein sequence: CASSPLWGSSYNEQFF. The chain employs TRBV6-5 and TRBJ2-1, with D tentatively TRBD1 or TRBD2 (5 bases each). The germline V gene has CDR1 MNHEY and CDR2 SVGAGI. V was trimmed by 5 bases and J by 0 bases, leaving 14 bases between them. The CDR3 loop spans 16 amino acids.

In its sample, this clonotype was seen a few times. V usage is TRBV7-3 and J usage is TRBJ2-6; D perhaps matches TRBD2 (6 bases). The CDR3 extends over 15 amino acids. Germline V gene data show CDR1 as SGHTA and CDR2 as FQGTGA. Deletions cut 1 base from V and 2 bases from J, with 6 bases between. The CDR3 reads CASSLSGAGANVLTF. In DNA form, the CDR3 reads TGTGCCAGCAGCTTAAGCGGGGCTGGGGCCAACGTCCTGACTTTC.

This clonotype was observed a few times. J is TRBJ1-4 and V is TRBV7-9; D unclear. The germline V and J ends were trimmed by 1 base and 8 bases, with 11 bases remaining between them. Per the germline V gene, CDR1 is SEHNR and CDR2 is FQNEAQ (reference sequence). The CDR3 covers 14 residues. CDR3 in amino acids: CASSLGASGEKLFF. The CDR3 nucleotides read TGTGCCAGCAGCTTAGGTGCCAGCGGAGAAAAACTGTTTTTT. The variable domain in full, completed from reference TRBV7-9 and TRBJ1-4, reads DTGVSQNPRHKITKRGQNVTFRCDPISEHNRLYWYRQTLGQGPEFLTYFQNEAQLEKSRLLSDRFSAERPKGSFSTLEIQRTEQGDSAMYLCASSLGASGEKLFFGSGTQLSVL.

The chain employs TRBV4-2 and TRBJ2-7; D gene ambiguous. The CDR3 covers 13 residues. Trimming left V 1 base short and J 4 bases short, with 8 bases between. The germline gives CDR1 LGHNA, CDR2 YNFKEQ. CDR3 loop: CASSQAAVYEQYF. The CDR3, as DNA: TGTGCCAGCAGCCAAGCGGCCGTTTACGAGCAGTACTTC.

There are many counts of this clonotype. J is TRBJ2-1 and V is TRBV11-2; 7 bases agree with TRBD2. V shed 0 bases and J 6 bases; nucleotides not matched to a gene: 14. The CDR3 totals 18 residues. CDR1 and CDR2 from the germline V gene are SGHAT and FQNNGV. The CDR3 is CASSLEPRGGLSSNEQFF. The CDR3 bases are TGTGCCAGCAGCTTAGAACCAAGGGGAGGGTTGAGCAGCAATGAGCAGTTCTTC. Variable domain in full (rest from reference TRBV11-2 and TRBJ2-1): EAGVAQSPRYKIIEKRQSVAFWCNPISGHATLYWYQQILGQGPKLLIQFQNNGVVDDSQLPKDRFSAERLKGVDSTLKIQPAKLEDSAVYLCASSLEPRGGLSSNEQFFGPGTRLTVL.

This clonotype is classed as medium-sized. This rearrangement joins TRBV20-1 to TRBJ1-5, with 8 bases aligning to TRBD1. The ends lost 0 bases at V and 2 bases at J; junction bases unmatched: 9. This CDR3 has 17 amino acids. Germline CDR1 is DFQATT and CDR2 is SNEGSKA (reference sequence). The CDR3 loop reads CSARDDRTGSGNQPQHF. CDR3 DNA: TGCAGTGCTAGAGATGACAGGACAGGGTCAGGCAATCAGCCCCAGCATTTT.

Many counts were recorded for this clonotype. The gene calls are TRBV10-1 and TRBJ2-2; D assignment may be TRBD1 or TRBD2 (5 bases each). V was pared by 7 bases and J by 4 bases, with 16 bases between. Germline CDR1 is WNHNN and CDR2 is SYGVQD (reference sequence). The CDR3 covers 15 residues. In nucleotides, the CDR3 is TGCGCCAGCACCGAGGGGTTGCAGCGCACCGGGGAGCTGTTTTTT. Encoded protein: CASTEGLQRTGELFF.

V gene TRBV11-2 combines with J gene TRBJ2-7, with a possible D match to TRBD2 (5 bases). The CDR3 is 14 residues long. Germline V gives CDR1 SGHAT, CDR2 FQNNGV. V shed 3 bases and J shed 2 bases, with 11 bases lying between them. CDR3 region: CASSFSGSTYEQYF. CDR3 DNA sequence: TGTGCCAGCAGCTTCAGCGGCAGCACCTACGAGCAGTACTTC.

The chain employs TRBV14 and TRBJ2-5, with TRBD2 as a possible D gene (5 bases). The germline V and J ends were trimmed by 0 bases and 7 bases, with 9 bases remaining between them. CDR1 and CDR2 from the germline V gene are SGHDN and FVKESK. CDR3 size: 13 residues. CDR3 amino acids: CASSQDYRGTQYF. The CDR3 region has the DNA TGTGCCAGCAGCCAAGATTATCGGGGGACCCAGTACTTC.

The chain recombines TRBV7-2 with TRBJ2-7; D remains ambiguous. This CDR3 comprises 11 residues. Trimming took off 3 bases at V and 6 bases at J, with 6 bases between the two ends. Germline CDR1 SGHTA, CDR2 FQGNSA. The CDR3 DNA is TGTGCCAGCAGCTTCCTTTCCGAGCAGTACTTC. It codes for CASSFLSEQYF.

A few counts support this clonotype. This sequence joins TRBV29-1 and TRBJ1-1; no reliable D call. The germline V gene encodes CDR1 SQVTM and CDR2 ANQGSEA. V lost 7 bases to trimming and J lost 8 bases, with 17 bases between them. This CDR3 spans 12 amino acids. CDR3 coding DNA: TGCAGCGGGGAGGGAGAGACTTCAGAAGCTTTCTTT. Translated: CSGEGETSEAFF.

This clonotype was seen only a few times. This sequence joins TRBV2 and TRBJ2-2, with 7 bases lining up with TRBD1. CDR3 size: 15 residues. CDR1 and CDR2 from the germline V gene are SNHLY and FYNNEI. The ends lost 9 bases at V and 2 bases at J; junction bases unmatched: 9. The DNA of the CDR3 is TGTGCCAGTACCCCGGGACAGATAAACACCGGGGAGCTGTTTTTT. Protein product: CASTPGQINTGELFF. The full variable domain, completed using reference TRBV2 and TRBJ2-2, is EPEVTQTPSHQVTQMGQEVILRCVPISNHLYFYWYRQILGQKVEFLVSFYNNEISEKSEIFDDQFSVERPDGSNFTLKIRSTKLEDSAMYFCASTPGQINTGELFFGEGSRLTVL.

The V and J genes are TRBV11-2 and TRBJ2-5; TRBD2 matches at 7 bases. The CDR3 covers 13 residues. The J segment lost 5 bases and the V segment lost 5 bases, leaving 5 bases of the junction unmatched. The germline CDR1 and CDR2 sequences are SGHAT and FQNNGV. This CDR3 reads CASSLLADETQYF. CDR3 nucleotide sequence: TGTGCCAGCAGCCTCCTAGCGGATGAGACCCAGTACTTC.

V gene TRBV20-1 combines with J gene TRBJ2-2, with a possible D match to TRBD1 (5 bases). Looked up from germline, CDR1 is DFQATT and CDR2 is SNEGSKA (reference sequence). CDR3 length equals 14 residues. Trimming took 5 bases from V and 4 from J, leaving 14 bases between them. The CDR3 reads CSAARTSFTGELFF. The CDR3 nucleotides read TGCAGTGCTGCCCGGACATCTTTCACCGGGGAGCTGTTTTTT.

This clonotype was counted between two and nine times. The chain combines TRBV6-2 or TRBV6-3 with TRBJ1-2; D unclear. V lost 2 bases, J lost 14 bases, and 12 bases lay in between. In germline, CDR1 is MNHEY, CDR2 SVGEGT. The CDR3 covers 11 residues. This CDR3 reads CASSYPDGQTF. The CDR3 coding sequence is TGTGCCAGCAGTTACCCGGACGGCCAGACCTTC.

This sequence joins TRBV5-1 and TRBJ1-2, with no clear D. In germline, CDR1 is SGHRS, CDR2 YFSETQ. The V end lost 4 bases, the J end lost 0 bases, and 10 bases lay between the germline ends. CDR3 length: 14 amino acids. Written as DNA, the CDR3 is TGCGCCAGCAGCGCTGAGGCGGCTAACTATGGCTACACCTTC. This encodes CASSAEAANYGYTF.